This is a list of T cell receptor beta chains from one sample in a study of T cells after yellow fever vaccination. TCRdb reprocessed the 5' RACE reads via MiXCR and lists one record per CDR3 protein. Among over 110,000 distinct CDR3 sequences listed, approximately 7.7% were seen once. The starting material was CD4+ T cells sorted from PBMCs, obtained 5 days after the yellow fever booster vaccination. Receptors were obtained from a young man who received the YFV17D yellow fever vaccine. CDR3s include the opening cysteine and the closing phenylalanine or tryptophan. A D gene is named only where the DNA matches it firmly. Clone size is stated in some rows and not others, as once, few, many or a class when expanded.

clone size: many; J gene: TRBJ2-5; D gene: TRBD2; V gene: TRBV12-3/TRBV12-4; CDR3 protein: CASSLAGGAQETQYF; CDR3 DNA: TGTGCCAGCAGCCTAGCGGGAGGAGCCCAAGAGACCCAGTACTTC
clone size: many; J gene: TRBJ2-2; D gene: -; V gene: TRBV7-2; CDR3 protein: CASSAAPGELFF; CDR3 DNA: TGTGCCAGCAGCGCGGCCCCGGGGGAGCTGTTTTTT
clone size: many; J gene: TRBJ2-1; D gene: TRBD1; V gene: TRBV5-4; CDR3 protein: CASSRPQGGYNEQFF; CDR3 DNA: TGTGCCAGCAGCCGGCCACAGGGGGGTTACAATGAGCAGTTCTTC
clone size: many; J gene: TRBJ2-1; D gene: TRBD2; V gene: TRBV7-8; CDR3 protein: CASSLLGTSGNNEQFF; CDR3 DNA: TGTGCCAGCAGCTTGCTTGGGACTAGCGGAAACAATGAGCAGTTCTTC
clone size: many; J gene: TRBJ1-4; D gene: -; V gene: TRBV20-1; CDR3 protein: CSASSGLGEKLFF; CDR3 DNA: TGCAGTGCTAGTTCCGGGCTGGGTGAAAAACTGTTTTTT
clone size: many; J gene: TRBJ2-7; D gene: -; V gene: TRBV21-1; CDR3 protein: CASSTLQRGSSYEQYF; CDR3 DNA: TGTGCCAGCAGCACCCTCCAGCGGGGTAGCTCCTACGAGCAGTACTTC
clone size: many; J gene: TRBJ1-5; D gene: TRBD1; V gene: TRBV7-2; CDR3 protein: CASSSGTDSNQPQHF; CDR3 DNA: TGTGCCAGCAGCTCCGGGACAGATAGCAATCAGCCCCAGCATTTT
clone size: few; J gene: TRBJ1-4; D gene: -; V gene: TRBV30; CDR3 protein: CAWSRSATNEKLFF; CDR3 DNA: TGTGCCTGGAGCCGGTCTGCAACTAATGAAAAACTGTTTTTT
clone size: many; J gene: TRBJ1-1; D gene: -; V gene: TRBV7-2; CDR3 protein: CASSPHRDLNTEAFF; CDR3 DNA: TGTGCCAGCAGCCCCCATAGAGACTTGAACACTGAAGCTTTCTTT
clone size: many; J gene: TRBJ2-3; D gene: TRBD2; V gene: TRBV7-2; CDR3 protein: CASSYHSGSKDTQYF; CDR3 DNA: TGTGCCAGCAGTTATCATAGCGGGAGTAAAGATACGCAGTATTTT
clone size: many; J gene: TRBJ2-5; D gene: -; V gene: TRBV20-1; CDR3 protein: CSARDRRTGAETQYF; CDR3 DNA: TGCAGTGCTAGAGATCGCCGGACGGGGGCGGAGACCCAGTACTTC
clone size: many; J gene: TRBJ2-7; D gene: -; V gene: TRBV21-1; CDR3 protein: CASRDRGSSYEQYF; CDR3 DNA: TGTGCCAGCAGGGACAGGGGCAGCTCCTACGAGCAGTACTTC
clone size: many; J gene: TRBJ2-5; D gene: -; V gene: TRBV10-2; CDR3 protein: CASSGVVGIQETQYF; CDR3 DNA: TGCGCCAGCAGTGGCGTGGTCGGAATACAAGAGACCCAGTACTTC
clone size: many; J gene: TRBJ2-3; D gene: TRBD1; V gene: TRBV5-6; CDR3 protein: CASSLWTGMVDTQYF; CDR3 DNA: TGTGCCAGCAGCTTGTGGACAGGGATGGTCGATACGCAGTATTTT
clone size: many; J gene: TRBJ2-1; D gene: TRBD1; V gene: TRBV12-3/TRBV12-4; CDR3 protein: CASSSRGLPYNEQFF; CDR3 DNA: TGTGCCAGCAGCTCAAGGGGGCTCCCCTACAATGAGCAGTTCTTC
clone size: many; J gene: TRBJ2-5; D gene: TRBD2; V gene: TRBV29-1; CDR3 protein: CSHSGGAAQETQYF; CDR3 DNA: TGCAGCCATTCCGGGGGGGCGGCCCAAGAGACCCAGTACTTC
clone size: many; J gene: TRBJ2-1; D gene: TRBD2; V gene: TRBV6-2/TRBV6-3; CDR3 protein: CASRLAGGGEQFF; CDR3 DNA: TGTGCCAGTAGACTAGCGGGAGGAGGTGAGCAGTTCTTC
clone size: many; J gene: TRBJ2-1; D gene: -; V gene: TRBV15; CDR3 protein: CATSILFSSYNEQFF; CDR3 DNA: TGTGCCACCAGCATATTATTTAGCTCCTACAATGAGCAGTTCTTC
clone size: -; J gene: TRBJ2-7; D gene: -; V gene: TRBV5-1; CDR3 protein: CASSLQGPNYEQYF; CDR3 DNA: TGCGCCAGCAGCTTGCAGGGTCCGAACTACGAGCAGTACTTC
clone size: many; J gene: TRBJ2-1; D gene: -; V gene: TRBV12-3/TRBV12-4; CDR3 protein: CASLYSWANNEQFF; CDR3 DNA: TGTGCCAGCTTATATTCGTGGGCGAACAATGAGCAGTTCTTC
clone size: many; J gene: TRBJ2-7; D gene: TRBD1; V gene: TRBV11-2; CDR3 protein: CASSTNRGRVHEQYF; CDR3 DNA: TGTGCCAGCAGCACCAACAGGGGGCGGGTGCACGAGCAGTACTTC
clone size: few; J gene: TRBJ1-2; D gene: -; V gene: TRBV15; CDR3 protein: CATSTGDADYTF; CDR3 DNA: TGTGCCACCAGCACTGGGGACGCCGACTACACCTTC
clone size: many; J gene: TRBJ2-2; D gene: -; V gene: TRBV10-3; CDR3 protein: CAIRSGTNEPGELFF; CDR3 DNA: TGTGCCATCAGGTCCGGGACCAACGAACCCGGGGAGCTGTTTTTT
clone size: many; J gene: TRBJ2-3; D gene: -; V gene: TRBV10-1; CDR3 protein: CASSDGGITVDTQYF; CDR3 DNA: TGCGCCAGCAGTGATGGGGGGATAACCGTGGATACGCAGTATTTT
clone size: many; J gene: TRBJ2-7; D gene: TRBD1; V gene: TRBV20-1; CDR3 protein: CSAYRDRYEQYF; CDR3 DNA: TGCAGTGCTTACCGGGACAGGTACGAGCAGTACTTC
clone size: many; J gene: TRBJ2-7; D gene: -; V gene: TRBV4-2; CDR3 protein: CASSRDVGEQYF; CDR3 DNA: TGTGCCAGCAGCCGGGACGTGGGCGAGCAGTACTTC
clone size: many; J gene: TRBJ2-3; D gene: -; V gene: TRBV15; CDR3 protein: CATSREKGSLGTDTQYF; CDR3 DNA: TGTGCCACCAGCAGAGAAAAGGGGTCCCTCGGGACAGATACGCAGTATTTT
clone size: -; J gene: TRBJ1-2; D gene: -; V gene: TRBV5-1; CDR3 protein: CASSPDRGYTF; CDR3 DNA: TGCGCCAGCAGCCCCGACAGAGGCTACACCTTC
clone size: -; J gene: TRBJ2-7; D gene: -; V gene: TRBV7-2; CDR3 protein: CASSFYGGPYEQYF; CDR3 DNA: TGTGCCAGCAGCTTTTACGGGGGGCCGTACGAGCAGTACTTC
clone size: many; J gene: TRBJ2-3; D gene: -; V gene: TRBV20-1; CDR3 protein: CSARVPGFRTDTQYF; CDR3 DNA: TGCAGTGCTAGGGTTCCGGGGTTTCGGACAGATACGCAGTATTTT
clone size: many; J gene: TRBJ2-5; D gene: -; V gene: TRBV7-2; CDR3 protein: CASTFFRAEETQYF; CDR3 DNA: TGTGCCAGCACCTTTTTTCGCGCGGAAGAGACCCAGTACTTC
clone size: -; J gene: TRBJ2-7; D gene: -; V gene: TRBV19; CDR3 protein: CASSTSSRSGGEQYF; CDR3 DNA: TGTGCCAGTAGTACGTCCTCGAGGTCCGGGGGCGAGCAGTACTTC
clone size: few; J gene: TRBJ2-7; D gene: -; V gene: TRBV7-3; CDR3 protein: CASSLGDLREQYF; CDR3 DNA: TGTGCCAGCAGCTTAGGGGACCTCCGCGAGCAGTACTTC
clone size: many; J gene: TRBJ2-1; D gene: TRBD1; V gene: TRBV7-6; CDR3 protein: CASSLVGGPGYEQFF; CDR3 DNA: TGTGCCAGCAGCTTAGTAGGGGGCCCGGGGTATGAGCAGTTCTTC
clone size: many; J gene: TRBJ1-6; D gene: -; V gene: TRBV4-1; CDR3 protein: CASSQDIPRLDSPLHF; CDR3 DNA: TGCGCCAGCAGCCAAGATATTCCGCGGCTGGATTCACCCCTCCACTTT
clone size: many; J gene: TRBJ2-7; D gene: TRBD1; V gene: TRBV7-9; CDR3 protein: CASSKGRGLSDEQYF; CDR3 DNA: TGTGCCAGCAGTAAAGGCAGGGGGTTGTCTGACGAGCAGTACTTC
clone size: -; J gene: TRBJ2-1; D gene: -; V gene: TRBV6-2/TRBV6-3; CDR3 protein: CASSPSPVSAEQFF; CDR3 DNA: TGTGCCAGCAGCCCCTCTCCCGTGAGCGCCGAGCAGTTCTTC
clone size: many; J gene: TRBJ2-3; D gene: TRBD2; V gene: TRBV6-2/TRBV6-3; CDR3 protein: CASVYLVARGNTDTQYF; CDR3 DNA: TGTGCCAGCGTGTATTTGGTAGCGCGGGGGAACACAGATACGCAGTATTTT
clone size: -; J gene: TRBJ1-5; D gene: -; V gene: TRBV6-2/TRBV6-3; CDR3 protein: CATIGIVSNQPQHF; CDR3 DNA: TGTGCCACTATAGGTATTGTTAGCAATCAGCCCCAGCATTTT
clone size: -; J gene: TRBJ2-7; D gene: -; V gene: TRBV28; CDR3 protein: CASTNGIYEQYF; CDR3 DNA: TGTGCCAGCACTAACGGGATTTACGAGCAGTACTTC
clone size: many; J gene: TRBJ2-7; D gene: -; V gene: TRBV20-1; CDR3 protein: CSAGRTGSYEQYF; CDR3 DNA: TGCAGTGCTGGTCGAACAGGGTCATACGAGCAGTACTTC
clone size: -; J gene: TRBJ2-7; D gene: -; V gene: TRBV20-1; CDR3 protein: CSARRQESTYEQYF; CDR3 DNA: TGCAGTGCTAGACGACAGGAGTCCACCTACGAGCAGTACTTC
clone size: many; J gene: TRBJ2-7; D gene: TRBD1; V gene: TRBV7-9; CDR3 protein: CASRPGQEAYEQYF; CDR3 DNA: TGTGCCAGCAGGCCGGGACAGGAGGCCTACGAGCAGTACTTC
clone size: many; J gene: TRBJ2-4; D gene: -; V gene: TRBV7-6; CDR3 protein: CASSPALAKNIQYF; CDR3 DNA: TGTGCCAGCAGCCCCGCCCTTGCCAAAAACATTCAGTACTTC
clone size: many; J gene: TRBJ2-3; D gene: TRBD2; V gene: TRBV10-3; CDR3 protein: CAILLAGTDTQYF; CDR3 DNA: TGTGCCATCCTACTAGCGGGCACAGATACGCAGTATTTT
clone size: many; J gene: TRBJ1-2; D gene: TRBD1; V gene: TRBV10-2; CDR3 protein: CASSELRRQGANYGYTF; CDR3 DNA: TGCGCCAGCAGTGAGCTTAGGAGACAGGGAGCTAACTATGGCTACACCTTC
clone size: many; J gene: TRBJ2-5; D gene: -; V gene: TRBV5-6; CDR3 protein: CASSLFGYQETQYF; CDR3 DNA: TGTGCCAGCAGCTTGTTTGGGTACCAAGAGACCCAGTACTTC
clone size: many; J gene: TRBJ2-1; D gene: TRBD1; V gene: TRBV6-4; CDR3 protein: CASRPGTGAYNEQFF; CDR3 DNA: TGTGCCAGCAGACCCGGGACAGGGGCGTACAATGAGCAGTTCTTC
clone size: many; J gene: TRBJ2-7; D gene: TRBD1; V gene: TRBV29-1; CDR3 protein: CSVLKLRDRAYEQYF; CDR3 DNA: TGCAGCGTGCTCAAACTGCGGGACAGGGCATACGAGCAGTACTTC
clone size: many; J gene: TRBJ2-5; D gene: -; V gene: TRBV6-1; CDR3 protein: CASTPSWGQETQYF; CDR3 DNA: TGTGCCAGCACCCCCTCCTGGGGCCAAGAGACCCAGTACTTC
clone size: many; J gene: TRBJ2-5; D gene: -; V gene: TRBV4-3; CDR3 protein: CASSQDGGTAQETQYF; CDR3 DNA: TGCGCCAGCAGCCAAGATGGCGGGACAGCCCAAGAGACCCAGTACTTC
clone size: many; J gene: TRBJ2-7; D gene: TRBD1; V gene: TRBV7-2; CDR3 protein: CASSSSGTGGFEQYF; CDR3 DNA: TGTGCCAGCAGCTCCTCCGGGACAGGGGGCTTCGAGCAGTACTTC
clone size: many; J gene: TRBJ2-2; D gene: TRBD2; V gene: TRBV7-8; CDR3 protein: CASSLGFAGGPPGELFF; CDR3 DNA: TGTGCCAGCAGCTTAGGCTTCGCGGGAGGGCCCCCCGGGGAGCTGTTTTTT